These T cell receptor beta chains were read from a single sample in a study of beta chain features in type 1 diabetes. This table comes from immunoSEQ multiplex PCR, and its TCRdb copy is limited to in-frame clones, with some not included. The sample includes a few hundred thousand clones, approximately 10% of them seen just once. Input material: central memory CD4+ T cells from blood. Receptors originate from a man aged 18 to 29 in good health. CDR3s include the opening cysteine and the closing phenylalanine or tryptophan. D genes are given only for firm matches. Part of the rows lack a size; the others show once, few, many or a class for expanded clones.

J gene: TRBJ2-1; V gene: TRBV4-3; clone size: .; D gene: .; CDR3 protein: CASSQEGGFSYNEQFF; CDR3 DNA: TGCGCCAGCAGCCAAGAGGGGGGATTCTCCTACAATGAGCAGTTCTTC
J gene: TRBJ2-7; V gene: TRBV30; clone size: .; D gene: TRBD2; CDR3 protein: CAWDDGGTGGREQYF; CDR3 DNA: TGTGCCTGGGACGACGGGGGGACCGGCGGTAGAGAGCAGTACTTC
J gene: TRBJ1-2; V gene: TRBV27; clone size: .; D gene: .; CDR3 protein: CASAFRGFYGYTF; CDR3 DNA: TGTGCCAGCGCATTTAGGGGATTCTACGGCTACACCTTC
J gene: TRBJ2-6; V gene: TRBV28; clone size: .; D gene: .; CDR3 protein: CASSFPGANVLTF; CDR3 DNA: TGTGCCAGCAGTTTCCCTGGGGCCAACGTCCTGACTTTC
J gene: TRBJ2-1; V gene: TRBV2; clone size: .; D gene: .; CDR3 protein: CASSQAAAYNEQFF; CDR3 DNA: TGTGCCAGCTCCCAGGCAGCGGCCTACAATGAGCAGTTCTTC
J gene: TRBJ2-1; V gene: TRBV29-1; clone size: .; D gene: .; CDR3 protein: CSVWTGLRTSEQFF; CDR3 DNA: TGCAGCGTATGGACGGGACTCAGAACGAGTGAGCAGTTCTTC
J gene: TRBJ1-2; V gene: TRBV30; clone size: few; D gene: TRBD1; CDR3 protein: CAWSAGQGDGYTF; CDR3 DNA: TGTGCCTGGAGTGCGGGACAGGGTGATGGCTACACCTTC
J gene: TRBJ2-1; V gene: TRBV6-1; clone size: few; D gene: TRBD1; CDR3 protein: CASSEMTGGYNEQFF; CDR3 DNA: TGTGCCAGCAGTGAGATGACAGGGGGCTACAATGAGCAGTTCTTC
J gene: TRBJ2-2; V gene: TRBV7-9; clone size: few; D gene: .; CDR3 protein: CASSFGPGANTGELFF; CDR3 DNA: TGTGCCAGCAGCTTCGGTCCAGGGGCTAACACCGGGGAGCTGTTTTTT
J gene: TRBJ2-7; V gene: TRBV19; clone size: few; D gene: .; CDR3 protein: CASSSVLATYEQYF; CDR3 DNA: TGTGCCAGTAGTAGCGTCCTAGCGACTTACGAGCAGTACTTC
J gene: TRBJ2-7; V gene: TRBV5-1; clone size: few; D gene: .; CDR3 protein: CASSLTTAYEQYF; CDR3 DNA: TGCGCCAGCAGCCTCACCACCGCCTACGAGCAGTACTTC
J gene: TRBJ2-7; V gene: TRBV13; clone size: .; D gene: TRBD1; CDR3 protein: CASSLVGTGVYEQYF; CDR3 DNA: TGTGCCAGCAGCTTAGTTGGGACAGGGGTCTACGAGCAGTACTTC
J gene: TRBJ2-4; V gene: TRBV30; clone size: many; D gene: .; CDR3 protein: CAWTPGGLSFLAKNIQYF; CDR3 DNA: TGTGCCTGGACCCCAGGCGGCCTTTCCTTTCTAGCCAAAAACATTCAGTACTTC
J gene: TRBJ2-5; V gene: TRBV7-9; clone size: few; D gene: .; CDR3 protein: CASSLITNIGRETQYF; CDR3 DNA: TGTGCCAGCAGCTTAATCACTAACATCGGAAGGGAGACCCAGTACTTC
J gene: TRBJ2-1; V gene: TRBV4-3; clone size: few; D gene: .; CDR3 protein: CASSQFGGNSYNEQFF; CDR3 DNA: TGCGCCAGCAGCCAATTCGGAGGGAACTCCTACAATGAGCAGTTCTTC
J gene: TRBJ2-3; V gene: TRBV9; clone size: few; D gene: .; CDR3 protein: CASSSSGGTDTQYF; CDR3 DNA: TGTGCCAGCAGCTCCTCGGGGGGCACAGATACGCAGTATTTT
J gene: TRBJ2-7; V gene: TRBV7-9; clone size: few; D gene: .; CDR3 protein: CASSHGVYEQYF; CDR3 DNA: TGTGCCAGCAGCCACGGGGTTTACGAGCAGTACTTC
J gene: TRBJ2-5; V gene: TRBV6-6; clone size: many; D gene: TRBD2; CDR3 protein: CASVPGGSQETQYF; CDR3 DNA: TGTGCCAGCGTTCCGGGAGGTTCCCAAGAGACCCAGTACTTC
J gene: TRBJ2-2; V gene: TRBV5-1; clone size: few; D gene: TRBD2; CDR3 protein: CASSSLGGKDTGELFF; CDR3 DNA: TGCGCCAGCAGCTCCCTGGGAGGGAAGGATACCGGGGAGCTGTTTTTT
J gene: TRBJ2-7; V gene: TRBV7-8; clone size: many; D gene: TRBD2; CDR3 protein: CASAKAGVIHEQYF; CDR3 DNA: TGTGCCAGCGCTAAAGCGGGAGTTATCCACGAGCAGTACTTC
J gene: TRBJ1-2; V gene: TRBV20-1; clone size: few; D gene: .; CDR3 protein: CSLTRGDGYTF; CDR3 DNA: TGCAGCCTAACAAGGGGGGATGGCTACACCTTC
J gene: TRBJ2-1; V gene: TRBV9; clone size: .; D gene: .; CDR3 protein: CASSVESGSGSYNEQFF; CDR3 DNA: TGTGCCAGCAGCGTAGAAAGCGGGTCGGGCTCCTACAATGAGCAGTTCTTC
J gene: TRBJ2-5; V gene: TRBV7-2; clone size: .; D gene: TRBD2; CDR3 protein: CASSRRTSGKETQYF; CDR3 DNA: TGTGCCAGCAGCCGAAGGACTAGCGGGAAAGAGACCCAGTACTTC
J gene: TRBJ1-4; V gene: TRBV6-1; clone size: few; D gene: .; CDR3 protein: CASSETADLWNEKLFF; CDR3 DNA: TGTGCCAGCAGTGAGACGGCGGACTTATGGAATGAAAAACTGTTTTTT
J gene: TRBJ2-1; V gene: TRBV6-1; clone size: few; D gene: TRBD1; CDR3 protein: CASSGDRGRNEQFF; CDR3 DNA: TGTGCCAGCAGTGGTGACAGGGGTAGAAATGAGCAGTTCTTC
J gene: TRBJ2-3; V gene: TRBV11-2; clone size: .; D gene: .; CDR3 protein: CASSRDRTDTQYF; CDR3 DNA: TGTGCCAGCAGCCGGGACCGCACAGATACGCAGTATTTT
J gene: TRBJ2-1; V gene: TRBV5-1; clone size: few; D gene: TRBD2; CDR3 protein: CASSQRPGLADNEQFF; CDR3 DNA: TGCGCCAGCAGCCAGCGACCGGGACTAGCGGACAATGAGCAGTTCTTC
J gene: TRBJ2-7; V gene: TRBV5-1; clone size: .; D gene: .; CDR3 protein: CASSPNPGLTSYEQYF; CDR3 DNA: TGCGCCAGCAGCCCGAACCCTGGACTAACCTCCTACGAGCAGTACTTC
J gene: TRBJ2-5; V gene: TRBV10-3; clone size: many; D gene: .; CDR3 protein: CAISESVGTETQYF; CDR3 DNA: TGTGCCATCAGTGAGTCCGTGGGGACGGAGACCCAGTACTTC
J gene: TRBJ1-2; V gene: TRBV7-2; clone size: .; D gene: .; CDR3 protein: CASSQSKQGYGYTF; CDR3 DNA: TGTGCCAGCAGCCAATCGAAACAGGGCTATGGCTACACCTTC
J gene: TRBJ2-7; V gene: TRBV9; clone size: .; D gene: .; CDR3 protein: CASSSGPRNSAYEQYF; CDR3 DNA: TGTGCCAGCAGCTCCGGGCCTAGGAACTCGGCCTACGAGCAGTACTTC
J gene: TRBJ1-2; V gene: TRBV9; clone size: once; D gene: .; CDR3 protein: CASSVGKGVRYGYTF; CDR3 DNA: TGTGCCAGCAGCGTAGGGAAGGGAGTGCGCTATGGCTACACCTTC
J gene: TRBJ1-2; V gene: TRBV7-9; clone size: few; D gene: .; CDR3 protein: CASSLETRVKGYTF; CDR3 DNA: TGTGCCAGCAGCTTAGAGACCAGGGTGAAGGGCTACACCTTC
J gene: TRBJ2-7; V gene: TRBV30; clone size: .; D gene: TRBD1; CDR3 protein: CAWTGTGGRFSYEQYF; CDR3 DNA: TGTGCCTGGACCGGGACAGGGGGCCGGTTCTCCTACGAGCAGTACTTC
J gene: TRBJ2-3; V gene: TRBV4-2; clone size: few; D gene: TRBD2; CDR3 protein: CASSPRLAGTDTQYF; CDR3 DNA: TGTGCCAGCAGCCCCCGACTAGCGGGCACAGATACGCAGTATTTT
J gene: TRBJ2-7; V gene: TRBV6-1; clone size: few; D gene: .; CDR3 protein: CASIASGSYEQYF; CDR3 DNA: TGTGCCAGCATCGCCTCCGGCTCCTACGAGCAGTACTTC
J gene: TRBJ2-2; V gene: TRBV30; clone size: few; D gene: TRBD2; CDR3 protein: CAWTILAGGGPGELFF; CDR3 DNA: TGTGCCTGGACCATACTAGCGGGAGGGGGTCCCGGGGAGCTGTTTTTT
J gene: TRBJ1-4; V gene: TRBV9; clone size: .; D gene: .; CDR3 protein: CASSVGGTRVEKLFF; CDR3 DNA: TGTGCCAGCAGCGTAGGGGGGACGCGAGTCGAAAAACTGTTTTTT
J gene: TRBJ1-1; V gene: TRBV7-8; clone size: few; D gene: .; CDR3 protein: CASSLGGDSTEAFF; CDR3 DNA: TGTGCCAGCAGCTTAGGGGGAGACTCCACTGAAGCTTTCTTT
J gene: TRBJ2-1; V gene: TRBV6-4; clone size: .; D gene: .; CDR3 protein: CASSGLWGRNSYNEQFF; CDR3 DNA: TGTGCCAGCAGTGGCTTGTGGGGGAGGAACTCCTACAATGAGCAGTTCTTC
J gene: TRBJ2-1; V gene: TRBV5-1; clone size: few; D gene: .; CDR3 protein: CASSLQGAEQFF; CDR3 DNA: TGCGCCAGCAGCTTGCAAGGGGCCGAGCAGTTCTTC
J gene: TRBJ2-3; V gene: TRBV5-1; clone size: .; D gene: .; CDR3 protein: CASSLGESTDTQYF; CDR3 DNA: TGCGCCAGCAGCTTGGGGGAAAGCACAGATACGCAGTATTTT
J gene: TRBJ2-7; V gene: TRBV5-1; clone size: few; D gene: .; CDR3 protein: CASSLATEIYEQYF; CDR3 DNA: TGCGCCAGCAGCTTGGCCACAGAGATCTACGAGCAGTACTTC
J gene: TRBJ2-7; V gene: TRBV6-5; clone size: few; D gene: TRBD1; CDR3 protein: CASSRSGQAIEQYF; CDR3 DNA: TGTGCCAGCAGTCGTTCGGGACAGGCTATCGAGCAGTACTTC
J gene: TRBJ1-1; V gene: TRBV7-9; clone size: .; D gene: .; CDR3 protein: CASSSPPENTEAFF; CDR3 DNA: TGTGCCAGCAGCTCGCCGCCGGAGAACACTGAAGCTTTCTTT
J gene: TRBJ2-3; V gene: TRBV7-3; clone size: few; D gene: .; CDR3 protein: CASSPRASSSDTQYF; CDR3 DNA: TGTGCCAGCAGTCCCCGGGCTTCATCATCAGATACGCAGTATTTT
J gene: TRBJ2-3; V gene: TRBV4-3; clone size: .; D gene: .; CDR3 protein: CASSLGARRPDDTQYF; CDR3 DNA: TGCGCCAGCAGCCTTGGGGCGAGGAGGCCCGACGATACGCAGTATTTT
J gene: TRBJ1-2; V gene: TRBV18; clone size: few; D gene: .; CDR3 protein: CASSEDLTLGYTF; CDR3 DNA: TGTGCCAGCTCCGAGGACCTAACTTTGGGCTACACCTTC
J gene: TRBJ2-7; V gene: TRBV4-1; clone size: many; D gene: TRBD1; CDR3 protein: CASSHPGQGWYEQYF; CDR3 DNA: TGCGCCAGCAGTCACCCCGGACAGGGGTGGTACGAGCAGTACTTC
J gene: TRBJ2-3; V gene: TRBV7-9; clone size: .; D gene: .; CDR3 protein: CASSPSGLGRTDTQYF; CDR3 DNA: TGTGCCAGCAGCCCGTCAGGGCTGGGGCGGACAGATACGCAGTATTTT